This passage covers 12 T cell receptor beta chains from one sample sequenced in a study of blood T cell repertoires in COVID-19. Sequencing used immunoSEQ multiplex PCR; TCRdb keeps in-frame clones, though not all of them. The table includes 92,000 or so clones, about 91% detected once. The sequenced sample was peripheral blood. The receptors originated from a man aged 55 to 69 with acute or convalescent COVID-19.

The V and J genes are TRBV18 and TRBJ2-4, with 11 nucleotides matching TRBD1. CDR1 is KGHSH and CDR2 is LQKENI in the germline V gene. This CDR3 has 19 amino acids. J lost 5 bases, V lost 1 base, and 13 bases had no gene match. For the CDR3, the DNA is TGTGCCAGCTCACCACGAAGGACAGGGGGCGTCAGGATGCAAAACATTCAGTACTTC. Translation gives CASSPRRTGGVRMQNIQYF.

This clone was found once. The chain links TRBV14 to TRBJ1-6; no firm D call. V was pared by 0 bases and J by 6 bases, with 9 bases between. The germline V gene encodes CDR1 SGHDN and CDR2 FVKESK. This CDR3 region has 15 residues. Here the CDR3 reads CASSQERVFNSPLHF. The CDR3 DNA sequence: TGTGCCAGCAGCCAAGAGAGGGTTTTTAATTCACCCCTCCACTTT.

In DNA form, the CDR3 reads TGTGCCAGTAGTCGGGAACTAGCGGGGAACACCGGGGAGCTGTTTTTT. Its translation is CASSRELAGNTGELFF. The chain is built from TRBV19 and TRBJ2-2, with 9 bases aligning to TRBD2. The CDR3 covers 16 residues. Germline assignment: CDR1 LNHDA and CDR2 SQIVND (reference sequence). V gave up 5 bases and J gave up 1 base; unmatched junction bases: 5.

V is TRBV7-3 and J is TRBJ2-5, with D possibly being TRBD2 (6 bases). The germline CDR1 and CDR2 sequences are SGHTA and FQGTGA. The CDR3 has 14 residues. V lost 5 bases to trimming and J lost 5 bases, with 15 bases between them. The CDR3 sequence is CASSPGLGGETQYF. For the CDR3, the DNA is TGTGCCAGCAGCCCGGGGCTTGGAGGGGAGACCCAGTACTTC.

The chain uses TRBV5-6 and TRBJ1-2; 8 positions match TRBD1. The J segment lost 8 bases and the V segment lost 1 base, leaving 10 bases of the junction unmatched. This CDR3 comprises 15 residues. Looked up from germline, CDR1 is SGHDT and CDR2 is YYEEEE. DNA for the CDR3: TGTGCCAGCAGCTTGAGGAGCCGGACAGGGAGCGGCTACACCTTC. Its protein is CASSLRSRTGSGYTF.

The V gene is TRBV6-5, the J gene TRBJ1-1; weak D call: TRBD1 (5 bases). The germline V gene encodes CDR1 MNHEY and CDR2 SVGAGI. The length of the CDR3 is 11 residues. Trimming removed 8 bases from V and 5 bases from J, with 9 bases in between. In DNA, the CDR3 is TGTGCCAGCGCAGGGTGGACTGAAGCTTTCTTT. Protein sequence: CASAGWTEAFF.

V usage is TRBV19 and J usage is TRBJ2-7, with TRBD1 matching 9 bases. The CDR3 is made up of 13 amino acids. The ends lost 11 bases at V and 3 bases at J; junction bases unmatched: 8. Germline lookup yields CDR1 LNHDA and CDR2 SQIVND (reference sequence). The CDR3 nucleotides are TGTGCCGCCCGACAGGGGGGGATCTACGAGCAGTACTTC. Its translation: CAARQGGIYEQYF.

The gene calls are TRBV20-1 and TRBJ2-3; the D gene is possibly TRBD1 (5 bases). The germline V gene has CDR1 DFQATT and CDR2 SNEGSKA (reference sequence). V was shortened by 3 bases and J by 6 bases, with 10 bases between the two germline ends. The CDR3 consists of 12 residues. CDR3 nucleotides: TGCAGTGCTAGTGCGACAGTTGATACGCAGTATTTT. Encoded protein: CSASATVDTQYF.

The genes are TRBV5-1 and TRBJ1-2; 10 positions match TRBD1. This CDR3 region has 13 residues. Germline V gene data show CDR1 as SGHRS and CDR2 as YFSETQ. V shed 7 bases and J 1 base; nucleotides not matched to a gene: 1. CDR3 nucleotide sequence: TGCGCCAGCGGGACAGGGGATAACTATGGCTACACCTTC. Its translation is CASGTGDNYGYTF.

The chain combines TRBV13 with TRBJ2-5; possibly TRBD1 for D (6 bases). Trimming pared 5 bases from V and 5 bases from J, leaving 18 bases between. The length of the CDR3 is 15 residues. Per germline, CDR1 PRHDT and CDR2 FYEKMQ (reference sequence). The CDR3 sequence is CASSRTGLGRETQYF. CDR3 in DNA: TGTGCCAGCAGCCGAACAGGGTTAGGTAGGGAGACCCAGTACTTC.

The V gene is TRBV12-5, the J gene TRBJ2-5; D gene unclear. This CDR3 has 15 amino acids. V was pared by 1 base and J by 4 bases, with 13 bases between. The germline V gene encodes CDR1 LGHNT and CDR2 FRNRAP. The CDR3 loop reads CASGLAPGLGETQYF. CDR3 DNA: TGTGCTAGTGGTTTGGCCCCAGGCCTGGGAGAGACCCAGTACTTC.

The chain employs TRBV5-1 and TRBJ1-2, with 9 bases fitting TRBD1. CDR1 and CDR2 from the germline V gene are SGHRS and YFSETQ. The CDR3 contains 14 residues. After removal of 3 bases from V and 2 bases from J, the junction contained 2 bases not matched to a gene. The CDR3 sequence: CASSSGTGNYGYTF. The CDR3 DNA sequence: TGCGCCAGCAGCTCCGGGACAGGGAACTATGGCTACACCTTC.